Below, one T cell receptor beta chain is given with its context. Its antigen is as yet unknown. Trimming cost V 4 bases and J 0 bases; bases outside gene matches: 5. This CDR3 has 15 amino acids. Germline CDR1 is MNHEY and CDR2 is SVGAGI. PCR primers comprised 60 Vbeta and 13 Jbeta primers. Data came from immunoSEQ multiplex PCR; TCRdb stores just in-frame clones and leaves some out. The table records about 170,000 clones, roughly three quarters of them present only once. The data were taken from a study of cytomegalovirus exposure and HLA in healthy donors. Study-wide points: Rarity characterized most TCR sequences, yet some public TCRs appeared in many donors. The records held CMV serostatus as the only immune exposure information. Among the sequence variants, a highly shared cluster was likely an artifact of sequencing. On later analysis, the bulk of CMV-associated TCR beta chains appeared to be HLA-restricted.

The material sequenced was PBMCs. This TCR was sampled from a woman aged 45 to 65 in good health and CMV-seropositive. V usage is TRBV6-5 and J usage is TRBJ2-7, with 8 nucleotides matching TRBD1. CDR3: CASSFGQGTSYEQYF. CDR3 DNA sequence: TGTGCCAGCAGTTTCGGACAGGGCACCTCCTACGAGCAGTACTTC.